These T cell receptor beta chains were read from a single sample in a study of shared clonotypes between healthy human individuals. Sequencing used immunoSEQ multiplex PCR; TCRdb keeps in-frame clones, though not all of them. This repertoire shows about 1.4 million clones, roughly 96% found once; its top ten account for 0.95% to 1.5%. Material: naive CD4+ T cells sorted from blood. The receptors derive from a man aged 30 to 45 in good health. CDR3s include the opening cysteine and the closing phenylalanine or tryptophan. The order of the fields is clone size, D gene, CDR3 length, J gene, V gene, CDR3 protein, CDR3 DNA. The D gene is left open where the match is weak. Clone size, where shown, is once, few, many, or a class for clones that have expanded.

size: .; D: .; length: 15; J: TRBJ1-1; V: TRBV10-3; CDR3: CAISDRVPGNTEAFF; DNA: TGTGCCATCAGTGATAGGGTACCCGGGAACACTGAAGCTTTCTTT
size: .; D: TRBD2; length: 16; J: TRBJ2-7; V: TRBV5-6; CDR3: CASSSERAGEFYEQYF; DNA: TGTGCCAGCAGCAGCGAAAGAGCGGGAGAATTCTACGAGCAGTACTTC
size: .; D: TRBD2; length: 12; J: TRBJ2-7; V: TRBV28; CDR3: CASSLTSDEQYF; DNA: TGTGCCAGCAGTTTAACTAGCGATGAGCAGTACTTC
size: few; D: .; length: 15; J: TRBJ2-2; V: TRBV11-2; CDR3: CASRSLALNTGELFF; DNA: TGTGCCAGCAGGTCCCTAGCGCTAAACACCGGGGAGCTGTTTTTT
size: .; D: .; length: 14; J: TRBJ1-5; V: TRBV19; CDR3: CASRTTGEYQPQHF; DNA: TGTGCCAGTAGGACGACAGGAGAATATCAGCCCCAGCATTTT
size: .; D: TRBD1; length: 15; J: TRBJ2-1; V: TRBV5-6; CDR3: CASSVGTVAYNEQFF; DNA: TGTGCCAGCAGCGTGGGGACAGTTGCCTACAATGAGCAGTTCTTC
size: .; D: TRBD1; length: 14; J: TRBJ2-2; V: TRBV27; CDR3: CASTRTGNTGELFF; DNA: TGTGCCAGCACGAGGACAGGGAACACCGGGGAGCTGTTTTTT
size: .; D: .; length: 16; J: TRBJ1-5; V: TRBV27; CDR3: CASSPSAAPGNQPQHF; DNA: TGTGCCAGCAGTCCTTCGGCTGCCCCGGGCAATCAGCCCCAGCATTTT
size: .; D: .; length: 14; J: TRBJ2-7; V: TRBV27; CDR3: CASSSLTDPYEQYF; DNA: TGTGCCAGCAGTTCCTTGACAGACCCCTACGAGCAGTACTTC
size: .; D: .; length: 16; J: TRBJ2-6; V: TRBV10-3; CDR3: CAIRSGYRSGANVLTF; DNA: TGTGCCATCAGGTCGGGGTACCGCTCTGGGGCCAACGTCCTGACTTTC
size: .; D: .; length: 14; J: TRBJ2-4; V: TRBV7-9; CDR3: CASSPVPQGYIQYF; DNA: TGTGCCAGCAGTCCCGTCCCCCAGGGATACATTCAGTACTTC
size: .; D: .; length: 13; J: TRBJ2-7; V: TRBV4-1; CDR3: CASSQEGLYEQYF; DNA: TGCGCCAGCAGCCAAGAGGGTCTTTACGAGCAGTACTTC
size: .; D: .; length: 15; J: TRBJ2-7; V: TRBV7-8; CDR3: CASSLETRGSYEQYF; DNA: TGTGCCAGCAGCTTAGAGACTAGGGGATCCTACGAGCAGTACTTC
size: .; D: .; length: 17; J: TRBJ2-7; V: TRBV7-2; CDR3: CASSLGVASVIPYEQYF; DNA: TGTGCCAGCAGCTTAGGGGTCGCTAGCGTGATACCCTACGAGCAGTACTTC
size: .; D: TRBD2; length: 15; J: TRBJ2-1; V: TRBV7-9; CDR3: CASSLGTSGTREQFF; DNA: TGTGCCAGCAGCCTGGGGACTAGCGGGACTAGGGAGCAGTTCTTC
size: .; D: .; length: 15; J: TRBJ2-3; V: TRBV7-2; CDR3: CASSTEASSTDTQYF; DNA: TGTGCCAGCAGCACCGAAGCCTCTAGCACAGATACGCAGTATTTT
size: once; D: .; length: 15; J: TRBJ2-7; V: TRBV4-1; CDR3: CASARGGASVYEQYF; DNA: TGCGCCAGCGCTCGTGGGGGGGCTTCGGTCTACGAGCAGTACTTC
size: .; D: .; length: 14; J: TRBJ1-1; V: TRBV5-6; CDR3: CASSSEAAGTEAFF; DNA: TGTGCCAGCAGCTCAGAGGCAGCGGGAACTGAAGCTTTCTTT
size: .; D: TRBD1; length: 14; J: TRBJ2-7; V: TRBV7-2; CDR3: CASSLGTGHYEQYF; DNA: TGTGCCAGCAGCTTGGGGACAGGACACTACGAGCAGTACTTC
size: .; D: .; length: 15; J: TRBJ1-4; V: TRBV5-4; CDR3: CASSSGTATNEKLFF; DNA: TGTGCCAGCAGCTCAGGGACTGCAACTAATGAAAAACTGTTTTTT
size: once; D: TRBD1; length: 12; J: TRBJ2-7; V: TRBV29-1; CDR3: CSVGTGDFEQYF; DNA: TGCAGCGTAGGGACAGGGGATTTCGAGCAGTACTTC
size: .; D: .; length: 12; J: TRBJ2-6; V: TRBV28; CDR3: CASGMGANVLTF; DNA: TGTGCCAGCGGGATGGGGGCCAACGTCCTGACTTTC
size: .; D: .; length: 13; J: TRBJ2-4; V: TRBV5-4; CDR3: CASSPREENIQYF; DNA: TGTGCCAGCAGCCCAAGAGAAGAAAACATTCAGTACTTC
size: .; D: .; length: 13; J: TRBJ2-2; V: TRBV7-7; CDR3: CASSLGTVGELFF; DNA: TGTGCTAGCAGCTTAGGGACGGTCGGGGAGCTGTTTTTT
size: .; D: .; length: 13; J: TRBJ2-7; V: TRBV19; CDR3: CASSIMWDYEQYF; DNA: TGTGCCAGTAGTATCATGTGGGACTACGAGCAGTACTTC
size: .; D: TRBD1; length: 12; J: TRBJ2-1; V: TRBV7-8; CDR3: CASSLTGSEQFF; DNA: TGTGCCAGCAGCTTGACAGGGAGTGAGCAGTTCTTC
size: .; D: .; length: 16; J: TRBJ2-1; V: TRBV6-6; CDR3: CASSLNTGGPYNEQFF; DNA: TGTGCCAGCAGCTTGAATACGGGGGGCCCATACAATGAGCAGTTCTTC
size: .; D: TRBD2; length: 16; J: TRBJ2-1; V: TRBV7-6; CDR3: CASSLSAGGVYNEQFF; DNA: TGTGCCAGCAGCTTGTCGGCGGGAGGGGTCTACAATGAGCAGTTCTTC
size: .; D: .; length: 14; J: TRBJ1-3; V: TRBV28; CDR3: CASSRRTTRNTIYF; DNA: TGTGCCAGCAGCCGGCGGACAACTAGAAACACCATATATTTT
size: .; D: TRBD1; length: 16; J: TRBJ2-2; V: TRBV9; CDR3: CASDKRGQGGTGELFF; DNA: TGTGCCAGTGATAAACGCGGACAGGGCGGCACCGGGGAGCTGTTTTTT
size: .; D: TRBD1; length: 15; J: TRBJ1-5; V: TRBV18; CDR3: CASSPRGQGVQPQHF; DNA: TGTGCCAGCTCACCACGGGGACAGGGCGTTCAGCCCCAGCATTTT
size: once; D: .; length: 17; J: TRBJ2-7; V: TRBV19; CDR3: CASSIGSLGAGGYEQYF; DNA: TGTGCCAGTAGTATCGGAAGCCTGGGGGCCGGGGGCTACGAGCAGTACTTC
size: .; D: .; length: 16; J: TRBJ1-4; V: TRBV4-1; CDR3: CASSQDDGSPVEKLFF; DNA: TGCGCCAGCAGCCAAGATGATGGGAGCCCGGTCGAAAAACTGTTTTTT
size: .; D: TRBD2; length: 16; J: TRBJ2-5; V: TRBV5-1; CDR3: CASSNLAGTTGETQYF; DNA: TGCGCCAGCAGCAACTTAGCGGGGACCACGGGGGAGACCCAGTACTTC
size: once; D: .; length: 12; J: TRBJ2-3; V: TRBV5-1; CDR3: CASSLDLDTQYF; DNA: TGCGCCAGCAGCTTGGACCTAGATACGCAGTATTTT
size: .; D: .; length: 14; J: TRBJ2-5; V: TRBV2; CDR3: CASSELTKQETQYF; DNA: TGTGCCAGCAGTGAACTCACAAAGCAAGAGACCCAGTACTTC
size: .; D: TRBD1; length: 15; J: TRBJ1-1; V: TRBV7-2; CDR3: CASSFPTGYVAEAFF; DNA: TGTGCCAGCAGCTTCCCGACAGGGTACGTCGCTGAAGCTTTCTTT
size: .; D: .; length: 12; J: TRBJ2-3; V: TRBV2; CDR3: CASSRERDTQYF; DNA: TGTGCCAGCAGTCGGGAAAGAGATACGCAGTATTTT
size: .; D: .; length: 13; J: TRBJ2-2; V: TRBV7-2; CDR3: CASSLIGTGELFF; DNA: TGTGCCAGCAGCTTGATTGGTACCGGGGAGCTGTTTTTT
size: .; D: .; length: 14; J: TRBJ1-5; V: TRBV5-6; CDR3: CASSSMSDYQPQHF; DNA: TGTGCCAGCAGCTCTATGTCGGATTATCAGCCCCAGCATTTT
size: .; D: .; length: 15; J: TRBJ2-7; V: TRBV4-3; CDR3: CASSQEGRGNYEQYF; DNA: TGCGCCAGCAGCCAAGAAGGGCGGGGAAACTACGAGCAGTACTTC
size: .; D: .; length: 15; J: TRBJ1-1; V: TRBV5-6; CDR3: CASSLVGRLNTEAFF; DNA: TGTGCCAGCAGCTTGGTAGGGCGGTTGAACACTGAAGCTTTCTTT
size: once; D: .; length: 13; J: TRBJ2-2; V: TRBV6-1; CDR3: CASGRRGRGELFF; DNA: TGTGCCAGCGGGAGACGGGGACGCGGGGAGCTGTTTTTT
size: .; D: TRBD2; length: 14; J: TRBJ2-1; V: TRBV2; CDR3: CASSETGGSNEQFF; DNA: TGTGCCAGCAGTGAGACGGGAGGCAGCAATGAGCAGTTCTTC
size: .; D: .; length: 13; J: TRBJ2-5; V: TRBV28; CDR3: CAALGPDQETQYF; DNA: TGTGCCGCCCTCGGTCCAGACCAAGAGACCCAGTACTTC
size: .; D: .; length: 13; J: TRBJ2-3; V: TRBV11-3; CDR3: CASSLEGSDTQYF; DNA: TGTGCCAGCAGCTTAGAGGGATCAGATACGCAGTATTTT
size: .; D: .; length: 13; J: TRBJ2-1; V: TRBV29-1; CDR3: CSCRDDYFNEQFF; DNA: TGCAGTTGCCGGGACGATTATTTCAATGAGCAGTTCTTC
size: .; D: .; length: 16; J: TRBJ1-5; V: TRBV25-1; CDR3: CASSPNSGVGNQPQHF; DNA: TGTGCCAGCAGTCCGAACTCCGGGGTGGGCAATCAGCCCCAGCATTTT
size: .; D: .; length: 14; J: TRBJ2-1; V: TRBV27; CDR3: CASLLVVADNEQFF; DNA: TGTGCCAGTCTCCTGGTGGTAGCGGACAATGAGCAGTTCTTC
size: .; D: TRBD2; length: 20; J: TRBJ2-2; V: TRBV27; CDR3: CASSSQGRLAGVINTGELFF; DNA: TGTGCCAGCAGTTCTCAGGGGAGGCTAGCGGGAGTGATCAACACCGGGGAGCTGTTTTTT
size: .; D: TRBD2; length: 22; J: TRBJ2-1; V: TRBV28; CDR3: CASSLPTARGRVRGSSYNEQFF; DNA: TGTGCCAGCAGTTTACCGACCGCTCGCGGGAGGGTTCGGGGGAGCTCCTACAATGAGCAGTTCTTC
size: once; D: .; length: 15; J: TRBJ2-2; V: TRBV10-3; CDR3: CAITRDGTNTGELFF; DNA: TGTGCCATCACCCGGGACGGCACAAACACCGGGGAGCTGTTTTTT
size: .; D: TRBD1; length: 19; J: TRBJ1-4; V: TRBV14; CDR3: CASSTSGQGRPWTNEKLFF; DNA: TGTGCCAGCAGCACCTCCGGACAGGGGCGTCCTTGGACTAATGAAAAACTGTTTTTT
size: .; D: .; length: 14; J: TRBJ1-2; V: TRBV11-2; CDR3: CASSWDFTLYGYTF; DNA: TGTGCCAGCAGCTGGGACTTTACCCTCTATGGCTACACCTTC